This T cell receptor beta chain was recovered during a study of T cells in Graves' hyperthyroidism and ophthalmopathy (dated by TCRdb to the late 2010s). For context, the study as a whole: Peripheral blood samples were taken at the time of initial diagnosis, prior to any treatment. To identify TCR V-J signatures that set the groups apart, the researchers used a discovery cohort of 100 or so patients, made up of 40 to 45 with Graves' ophthalmopathy and about 60 with stable Graves' hyperthyroidism. An independent validation cohort of under 20 hyperthyroidism patients and about 15 patients who later progressed to ophthalmopathy tested prospective prediction of ophthalmopathy. The approximately 100 discovery patients were divided at random into training and test sets in a 7:3 ratio. In over five Graves' hyperthyroidism patients, the study also compared T-cell repertoires from thyroid tissue with T-cell repertoires from blood. Following sampling, methimazole starting at 30 mg daily was given to hyperthyroidism patients, and high-dose intravenous methylprednisolone was given to ophthalmopathy patients. According to the paper, TCR Vbeta CDR3 sequencing was carried out on 120 to 150 peripheral blood samples, which came from 40 to 45 ophthalmopathy, roughly 75 hyperthyroidism and roughly 17 progressor patients.

The TCR beta CDR3 regions were amplified from the RNA transcripts. The TCR CDR3 was subjected to a first round of RT-PCR using the HTBI primer set and the Qiagen OneStep RT-PCR kit. Libraries were constructed in a second round of multiplex PCR, after which size selection and purification were performed. The libraries were sequenced on an Illumina HiSeq2000 using paired-end 100 bp reads. The study's own analysis went as follows. Raw data were processed with SOAPnuke, discarding reads with adapters, uncalled bases, mean Phred below 15, or no exact constant-primer or identifier match. High-quality paired reads were merged with COPE v1.2.5, and unique nucleotide sequences were defined as clonotypes. MiTCR v1.1 was used to align the clonotypes against IMGT TRBV, TRBD and TRBJ reference segments. The analysis was restricted to V-J combinations with a frequency above 0.0001, which together covered about 99% of the repertoires. The TCS score was defined as the ratio of F50 (clonal expansion) to E x V (chaos), calculated using BLOSUM62-based TCRdist between CDR3 peptides within each V-J. Welch's t-statistics and random forest reduced just over 500 V-J features to under 15, which were used in a naive Bayes classifier (R e1071). TCRdb reworked the public reads: Q25 trimming with fastp, MiXCR clone assembly, productive beta chains retained. Rows with one shared CDR3 protein collapse into an entry with the most common genes and DNA. None of the V and J calls come from the authors' own analysis; TCRdb made them. This sample gives nearly 600,000 distinct CDR3 sequences in total; over 11% of them show up just once. The ten largest make up around 5.4% of the sample.

Hyperthyroidism patients were newly diagnosed, had a disease duration of under 2 months, and were aged 18 to 65 years. Patients with uncontrolled infections, other autoimmune diseases, pregnancy or lactation were excluded. Diagnoses were established on the basis of clinical symptoms, serum thyroxine and TRAb, thyroid ultrasound, and orbital computed tomography. Blood from progressor patients was drawn when they were first diagnosed with hyperthyroidism, before any ophthalmopathy symptoms appeared. PBMCs were separated from roughly 10 ml of fresh peripheral blood using Ficoll-Paque density gradient centrifugation. Progressor patients were first diagnosed with Graves' hyperthyroidism and then developed ophthalmopathy during follow-up. Total RNA was extracted using Trizol reagent, and RNA quality was assessed on an Agilent 2100 Bioanalyzer. V loses 5 bases of germline sequence and J loses 4 bases, and the interval between the two ends is 18 bases. The CDR3 sequence holds 15 residues, the cysteine and phenylalanine included. The CDR3 DNA has 45 bases and is translated from base 1. Taken from the germline V gene, the CDR1 and CDR2 loops are KGHSH and LQKENI.

A remark on this clonotype: The clone's antigen remains unknown. No much larger clone exists at a distance of one base, and base qualities are not known.

Overall results and qualifications from the work: No statistical method was used to set the sample size in advance, and investigators knew the group allocation. Most expanded thyroid clonotypes (frequency above 0.001) were also detected in blood, suggesting blood repertoires may reflect thyroid immune responses. Ophthalmopathy was separated from stable hyperthyroidism by a 13 V-J signature model, with approximately 89% sensitivity and around 81% specificity obtained in cross-validation and 80%/75% obtained in testing. In validation, progression to ophthalmopathy was predicted by the model with around 70% sensitivity and approximately 78% specificity, a median of approximately 6.5 months before onset.

The receptor was derived from a woman in her 30s with Graves' hyperthyroidism that later progressed to Graves' ophthalmopathy. This sequence uses TRBV18 and TRBJ2-7; TRBD1 could be the D gene, as 5 bases match. The sample comprised blood. The CDR3 reads CASSALAGRPYEQYF. Here is the DNA: TGTGCCAGCTCAGCATTGGCAGGGCGTCCTTACGAGCAGTACTTC. Joined to the reference TRBV18 and TRBJ2-7 proteins, this CDR3 gives the full variable domain: NAGVMQNPRHLVRRRGQEARLRCSPMKGHSHVYWYRQLPEEGLKFMVYLQKENIIDESGMPKERFSAEFPKEGPSILRIQQVVRGDSAAYFCASSALAGRPYEQYFGPGTRLTVT.